The 8 T cell receptor beta chains below come from one sample, sequenced in a study of cytomegalovirus exposure and HLA in healthy donors. Both 60 Vbeta primers and 13 Jbeta primers went into the PCR. Assay: immunoSEQ multiplex PCR; the TCRdb copy retains only in-frame clones and omits some. This repertoire includes about 160,000 clones. The material sequenced was PBMCs. These receptors all come from a man aged 30-40 years in good health and CMV-seronegative.

This sequence joins TRBV2 and TRBJ1-4; D is uncertain. The germline V gene encodes CDR1 SNHLY and CDR2 FYNNEI. This CDR3 comprises 15 residues. Trimming left V 5 bases short and J 8 bases short, with 18 bases between. CDR3 coding DNA: TGTGCCAGCAGTCAGTTCTTTGGGAGGGAGGAAAAACTGTTTTTT. Its protein product is CASSQFFGREEKLFF.

The rearrangement links TRBV5-4 to TRBJ2-3; 8 nucleotides match TRBD2. CDR1 is SGHNT and CDR2 is YYREEE in the germline V gene (reference sequence). With 1 base clipped from V and 2 bases from J, the junction kept 12 bases outside the gene matches. The CDR3 covers 18 residues. The CDR3 nucleotides are TGTGCCAGCAGCTTGAATCCCCTCACTAGCGGATCCACAGATACGCAGTATTTT. Translating gives CASSLNPLTSGSTDTQYF.

As for this clone: Relative to the germline gene, one junction end is altered; a read error may explain this. The chain has TRBV4-2 and TRBJ1-5; no reliable D call. The CDR3 covers 14 residues. From germline, CDR1 is LGHNA and CDR2 YNFKEQ. The CDR3 region has the DNA TGTGCCAGCAGTCAAGGAGGTCGGAATCAGCCCCAGCATTTT. Protein sequence: CASSQGGRNQPQHF.

The rearrangement links TRBV10-2 to TRBJ2-7; D unclear. This CDR3 region has 12 residues. The V and J ends lost 5 bases and 1 base respectively, with 6 bases between them. Per germline, CDR1 WSHSY and CDR2 SAAADI. For the CDR3, the DNA is TGCGCCAGCAGTCACGGGTCCTACGAGCAGTACTTC. Its protein product is CASSHGSYEQYF.

The gene calls are TRBV28 and TRBJ2-7, with TRBD1 matching over 9 bases. In germline, CDR1 is MDHEN, CDR2 SYDVKM. J was trimmed by 11 bases and V by 6 bases; bases with no gene match: 11. This CDR3 has 13 residues. CDR3 DNA sequence: TGTGCCAGCAGAACCGGGACAGGGAAGTTAAAGTACTTC. Translated, it gives CASRTGTGKLKYF.

The rearrangement links TRBV7-9 to TRBJ2-1, with TRBD2 matching 9 bases. This CDR3 is 18 amino acids long. Germline V gene data show CDR1 as SEHNR and CDR2 as FQNEAQ (reference sequence). The V and J ends lost 4 bases and 1 base, in that order; junction bases with no gene match: 11. The CDR3, as DNA: TGTGCCAGCAGCTCCCAAGGAGCGGGAGGATCGTCCTACAATGAGCAGTTCTTC. It encodes CASSSQGAGGSSYNEQFF.

The J gene is TRBJ1-4, the V gene TRBV7-9, with 7 bases lining up with TRBD1. Trimming removed 9 bases from V and 8 bases from J; junction bases left unmatched: 9. Germline V lookup: CDR1 SEHNR, CDR2 FQNEAQ (reference sequence). This CDR3 spans 13 amino acids. For the CDR3, the DNA is TGTGCCAGTACCGGGACAGCATCGGAAAAACTGTTTTTT. Translation: CASTGTASEKLFF. The full variable domain, completed using reference TRBV7-9 and TRBJ1-4, is DTGVSQNPRHKITKRGQNVTFRCDPISEHNRLYWYRQTLGQGPEFLTYFQNEAQLEKSRLLSDRFSAERPKGSFSTLEIQRTEQGDSAMYLCASTGTASEKLFFGSGTQLSVL.

This chain uses TRBV28 with TRBJ1-5; TRBD1 matches 7 bases. Germline V gives CDR1 MDHEN, CDR2 SYDVKM. The CDR3 runs 16 residues. The V segment lost 7 bases and the J segment 3 bases; nucleotides outside the gene matches: 12. CDR3 in DNA: TGTGCCAGCATTATGGGGGGACAGTACGACAATCAGCCCCAGCATTTT. Residues: CASIMGGQYDNQPQHF.